These T cell receptor beta chains were read from a single sample in a study of cytomegalovirus exposure and HLA in healthy donors. Profiled with immunoSEQ multiplex PCR; TCRdb holds only in-frame clones, not every one. The sample lists 150,000 to 200,000 clones, roughly 79% seen once, with approximately 1.2% in the top ten. Specimen: PBMCs. These TCRs come from a young man in good health and CMV-seronegative. Both conserved end residues are part of each CDR3. D genes are given only for firm matches. Only part of the rows carry a size: once, few, many, or a class if the clone is expanded.

j_gene: TRBJ1-4
abundance: NA
d_gene: NA
v_gene: TRBV4-3
CDR3aa: CASSPDRRQSNEKLFF
CDR3nt: TGCGCCAGCAGCCCTGACAGGCGTCAATCTAATGAAAAACTGTTTTTT

j_gene: TRBJ1-6
abundance: NA
d_gene: NA
v_gene: TRBV2
CDR3aa: CASIWSTLYSPLHF
CDR3nt: TGTGCCAGCATCTGGTCGACACTTTATTCACCCCTCCACTTT

j_gene: TRBJ2-1
abundance: NA
d_gene: NA
v_gene: TRBV7-4
CDR3aa: CASSLTLAMYHNEQFF
CDR3nt: TGTGCCAGCAGCCTGACTCTAGCGATGTACCACAATGAGCAGTTCTTC

j_gene: TRBJ1-5
abundance: NA
d_gene: TRBD1
v_gene: TRBV28
CDR3aa: CASSLGQGFQPQHF
CDR3nt: TGTGCCAGCAGTTTGGGACAGGGGTTCCAGCCCCAGCATTTT

j_gene: TRBJ2-2
abundance: NA
d_gene: NA
v_gene: TRBV9
CDR3aa: CASSVGISVNTGELFF
CDR3nt: TGTGCCAGCAGCGTAGGTATTAGCGTTAACACCGGGGAGCTGTTTTTT

j_gene: TRBJ1-2
abundance: once
d_gene: NA
v_gene: TRBV30
CDR3aa: CAWSTLGGYGYTF
CDR3nt: TGTGCCTGGAGTACTTTGGGAGGGTATGGCTACACCTTC

j_gene: TRBJ2-1
abundance: once
d_gene: NA
v_gene: TRBV27
CDR3aa: CASRLGRRNNEQFF
CDR3nt: TGTGCCAGCAGACTAGGAAGACGAAACAATGAGCAGTTCTTC

j_gene: TRBJ2-6
abundance: NA
d_gene: TRBD2
v_gene: TRBV10-3
CDR3aa: CAISESGLAGATGANVLTF
CDR3nt: TGTGCCATCAGTGAGTCCGGACTAGCGGGAGCAACTGGGGCCAACGTCCTGACTTTC

j_gene: TRBJ2-3
abundance: NA
d_gene: NA
v_gene: TRBV19
CDR3aa: CASTNPGGLKVEDTQYF
CDR3nt: TGTGCCAGTACCAACCCCGGGGGTTTGAAAGTAGAGGATACGCAGTATTTT

j_gene: TRBJ2-5
abundance: few
d_gene: NA
v_gene: TRBV5-8
CDR3aa: CASSSGQAGWWTQYF
CDR3nt: TGTGCCAGCAGCTCAGGACAGGCGGGGTGGTGGACCCAGTACTTC

j_gene: TRBJ2-7
abundance: NA
d_gene: NA
v_gene: TRBV9
CDR3aa: CASSPQGYEQYF
CDR3nt: TGTGCCAGCAGCCCCCAGGGCTACGAGCAGTACTTC

j_gene: TRBJ2-7
abundance: NA
d_gene: TRBD2
v_gene: TRBV6-6
CDR3aa: CASSNRGDYEQYF
CDR3nt: TGTGCCAGCAGCAACCGGGGGGACTACGAGCAGTACTTC

j_gene: TRBJ1-2
abundance: NA
d_gene: TRBD1
v_gene: TRBV7-2
CDR3aa: CASPNRGLSYGYTF
CDR3nt: TGTGCCAGCCCTAACAGGGGGCTGTCTTATGGCTACACCTTC

j_gene: TRBJ2-1
abundance: NA
d_gene: TRBD2
v_gene: TRBV7-3
CDR3aa: CASSPSGGPYNEQFF
CDR3nt: TGTGCCAGCAGCCCTAGCGGGGGGCCATACAATGAGCAGTTCTTC

j_gene: TRBJ1-2
abundance: NA
d_gene: TRBD1
v_gene: TRBV4-1
CDR3aa: CASSQAGTGDGYTF
CDR3nt: TGCGCCAGCAGCCAGGCCGGGACAGGGGATGGCTACACCTTC

j_gene: TRBJ1-1
abundance: NA
d_gene: NA
v_gene: TRBV28
CDR3aa: CASTPVRQNTEAFF
CDR3nt: TGTGCCAGCACCCCAGTCCGCCAGAACACTGAAGCTTTCTTT

j_gene: TRBJ1-5
abundance: NA
d_gene: NA
v_gene: TRBV6-4
CDR3aa: CASRPPRGFQPQHF
CDR3nt: TGTGCCAGCCGACCCCCTCGGGGGTTCCAGCCCCAGCATTTT

j_gene: TRBJ2-7
abundance: NA
d_gene: NA
v_gene: TRBV28
CDR3aa: CASSWGVYEQYF
CDR3nt: TGTGCCAGCAGTTGGGGGGTTTACGAGCAGTACTTC

j_gene: TRBJ1-2
abundance: NA
d_gene: NA
v_gene: TRBV19
CDR3aa: CASSIDKVQTGGYTF
CDR3nt: TGTGCCAGTAGTATAGATAAGGTACAGACGGGAGGCTACACCTTC

j_gene: TRBJ1-4
abundance: NA
d_gene: NA
v_gene: TRBV6-5
CDR3aa: CASRPDRTTNEKLFF
CDR3nt: TGTGCCAGCAGGCCAGACAGGACAACTAATGAAAAACTGTTTTTT

j_gene: TRBJ2-1
abundance: NA
d_gene: TRBD2
v_gene: TRBV19
CDR3aa: CASSIDPPLAGGLYEQFF
CDR3nt: TGTGCCAGTAGTATAGACCCCCCTCTAGCGGGGGGGCTCTATGAGCAGTTCTTC

j_gene: TRBJ2-7
abundance: NA
d_gene: TRBD2
v_gene: TRBV7-2
CDR3aa: CASSFPAGVAYEQYF
CDR3nt: TGTGCCAGCAGCTTCCCAGCGGGGGTTGCCTACGAGCAGTACTTC

j_gene: TRBJ2-2
abundance: NA
d_gene: TRBD2
v_gene: TRBV4-3
CDR3aa: CASSRSGGTGELFF
CDR3nt: TGCGCCAGCAGCCGTAGCGGGGGCACCGGGGAGCTGTTTTTT

j_gene: TRBJ2-5
abundance: NA
d_gene: NA
v_gene: TRBV7-9
CDR3aa: CASSLPQGGSETQYF
CDR3nt: TGTGCCAGCAGCCTTCCGCAGGGCGGATCGGAGACCCAGTACTTC

j_gene: TRBJ1-1
abundance: NA
d_gene: NA
v_gene: TRBV2
CDR3aa: CASIRTEAFF
CDR3nt: TGTGCCAGCATTAGAACTGAAGCTTTCTTT

j_gene: TRBJ2-7
abundance: few
d_gene: TRBD1
v_gene: TRBV11-2
CDR3aa: CASSNDRGREQYF
CDR3nt: TGTGCCAGCAGCAATGACAGGGGGCGTGAGCAGTACTTC

j_gene: TRBJ2-3
abundance: NA
d_gene: TRBD2
v_gene: TRBV5-6
CDR3aa: CASSLIEIAGDWDTQYF
CDR3nt: TGTGCCAGCAGCTTGATCGAGATAGCGGGAGATTGGGATACGCAGTATTTT

j_gene: TRBJ1-5
abundance: few
d_gene: TRBD1
v_gene: TRBV18
CDR3aa: CASSPRRDSGSNQPQHF
CDR3nt: TGTGCCAGCTCACCCCGCCGGGACAGCGGTAGCAATCAGCCCCAGCATTTT

j_gene: TRBJ2-7
abundance: NA
d_gene: NA
v_gene: TRBV14
CDR3aa: CATKLTGQTDEQYF
CDR3nt: TGTGCCACCAAATTAACCGGACAGACCGACGAGCAGTACTTC

j_gene: TRBJ1-2
abundance: NA
d_gene: NA
v_gene: TRBV10-3
CDR3aa: CAIRDHQGKAPTNYGYTF
CDR3nt: TGTGCCATCAGAGACCACCAGGGAAAGGCCCCCACTAACTATGGCTACACCTTC

j_gene: TRBJ1-3
abundance: NA
d_gene: NA
v_gene: TRBV7-2
CDR3aa: CASSPRRGSSGGNTIYF
CDR3nt: TGTGCCAGCAGCCCCCGGAGGGGATCTTCGGGAGGAAACACCATATATTTT

j_gene: TRBJ1-4
abundance: NA
d_gene: NA
v_gene: TRBV6-5
CDR3aa: CASSYRGGTNEKLFF
CDR3nt: TGTGCCAGCAGTTACAGGGGAGGAACTAATGAAAAACTGTTTTTT

j_gene: TRBJ2-1
abundance: NA
d_gene: NA
v_gene: TRBV5-1
CDR3aa: CASRRDSTIQFF
CDR3nt: TGCGCCAGCAGACGGGACTCAACAATTCAGTTCTTC

j_gene: TRBJ2-7
abundance: NA
d_gene: TRBD1
v_gene: TRBV10-3
CDR3aa: CAISWPGGHEQYF
CDR3nt: TGTGCCATCAGCTGGCCAGGGGGACACGAGCAGTACTTC

j_gene: TRBJ2-1
abundance: NA
d_gene: TRBD1
v_gene: TRBV28
CDR3aa: CASSPNRDRVFNEQFF
CDR3nt: TGTGCCAGCAGCCCGAACCGGGACAGGGTTTTCAATGAGCAGTTCTTC